The 22 T cell receptor beta chains reported below all come from one sample, sequenced in a study of response to subunit inactivated influenza vaccine. TCRdb recomputed calls from the RT-PCR reads with MiXCR, one row per CDR3 protein. The sample lists more than 550,000 distinct CDR3 sequences, around 11% seen once, with more than 9.5% in the top ten. These sequences were also reported in another study, on T cells expressing NK-cell markers. This second study says: The cDNA for TCR beta came from 5'RACE template switching with UMIs.

The sample in question was PBMCs from blood, obtained on the day of vaccination. The receptors derive from a man aged 50-60 years who received an inactivated influenza vaccine.

This clonotype was picked up a small number of times. This chain connects TRBV12-3 or TRBV12-4 to TRBJ2-3; D gene unclear. Deletions cut 7 bases from V and 1 base from J, with 18 bases between. The CDR3 loop spans 16 amino acids. The CDR3 DNA follows: TGTGCCAGCATTAACTTGAAACTGGTTGGCACAGATACGCAGTATTTT. Residues: CASINLKLVGTDTQYF.

Only a few counts were recorded for this clonotype. The rearrangement joins TRBV12-3 or TRBV12-4 to TRBJ1-5, with D perhaps TRBD1 (5 bases). This CDR3 comprises 14 residues. The V end lost 3 bases, the J end lost 5 bases, and 11 bases lay between the germline ends. The CDR3 bases are TGTGCCAGCAGTTTTGACAGAACTGATCAGCCCCAGCATTTT. It specifies CASSFDRTDQPQHF.

The gene calls are TRBV5-5 and TRBJ2-2; 7 bases match TRBD1. Per germline, CDR1 SGHKS and CDR2 YYEKEE (reference sequence). The CDR3 runs to 15 residues. With 5 bases clipped from V and 1 base from J, the junction kept 5 bases outside the gene matches. CDR3 nucleotide sequence: TGTGCCAGCAGTATTGGGACAGAGAACACCGGGGAGCTGTTTTTT. Amino acid sequence: CASSIGTENTGELFF. Full variable domain (outside the CDR3, taken from reference TRBV5-5 and TRBJ2-2): DAGVTQSPTHLIKTRGQQVTLRCSPISGHKSVSWYQQVLGQGPQFIFQYYEKEERGRGNFPDRFSARQFPNYSSELNVNALLLGDSALYLCASSIGTENTGELFFGEGSRLTVL.

This clonotype was observed a handful of times. The V call is TRBV6-5, the J call TRBJ1-6, with 8 nucleotides matching TRBD1. With 4 bases clipped from V and 11 bases from J, the junction kept 10 bases outside the gene matches. CDR1 MNHEY and CDR2 SVGAGI come from the germline V gene. This CDR3 contains 15 residues. CDR3 bases: TGTGCCAGCAGTTTCGGGACAGGAGGAGGTACACCCCTCCACTTT. It specifies CASSFGTGGGTPLHF.

This clonotype was counted ten times or more. This chain joins TRBV12-3 or TRBV12-4 and TRBJ2-7; D is possibly TRBD2 (5 bases). The CDR3 extends over 14 amino acids. V was clipped by 6 bases and J by 6 bases, with 18 bases between them. The CDR3: CASRPHSAAGEQYF. CDR3 DNA sequence: TGTGCCAGCAGACCCCACTCGGCCGCGGGCGAGCAGTACTTC.

The rearrangement joins TRBV3-1 to TRBJ2-3; TRBD1 agrees at 8 bases. Germline V lookup: CDR1 LGHDT, CDR2 YNNKEL (reference sequence). The CDR3 runs 15 residues. The V and J ends lost 0 bases and 6 bases, in that order; junction bases with no gene match: 5. The CDR3 protein is CASSQDGRGQDTQYF. The DNA of the CDR3 is TGTGCCAGCAGCCAAGACGGCAGGGGGCAGGATACGCAGTATTTT.

There are many counts of this clonotype. The chain employs TRBV9 and TRBJ2-1; 8 bases align to TRBD2. This CDR3 comprises 15 residues. The germline CDR1 and CDR2 sequences are SGDLS and YYNGEE. The J segment lost 8 bases and the V segment lost 0 bases, leaving 7 bases of the junction unmatched. CDR3 DNA: TGTGCCAGCAGCGTAGCAAGCGGGAGTATTGATGAGCAGTTCTTC. It encodes CASSVASGSIDEQFF. The full variable domain, completed using reference TRBV9 and TRBJ2-1, is DSGVTQTPKHLITATGQRVTLRCSPRSGDLSVYWYQQSLDQGLQFLIQYYNGEERAKGNILERFSAQQFPDLHSELNLSSLELGDSALYFCASSVASGSIDEQFFGPGTRLTVL.

There are a few counts of this clonotype. The chain employs TRBV7-9 and TRBJ1-4; D uncertain. Germline CDR1 SEHNR, CDR2 FQNEAQ (reference sequence). The CDR3 length is 15 residues. Trimming cost V 3 bases and J 0 bases, with 8 bases left between them. Here the CDR3 reads CASSLAPATNEKLFF. The DNA for the CDR3 is TGTGCCAGCAGCTTGGCGCCGGCAACTAATGAAAAACTGTTTTTT.

The chain combines TRBV28 with TRBJ1-2; the match to TRBD1 covers 7 bases. V gave up 6 bases and J gave up 6 bases; unmatched junction bases: 7. CDR1 and CDR2 (germline): MDHEN, SYDVKM. The length of the CDR3 is 13 residues. As DNA, the CDR3 is TGTGCCAGCAGGCTAGGACAGGAAAATGGCTACACCTTC. Protein: CASRLGQENGYTF.

This clonotype was counted many times. The gene calls are TRBV29-1 and TRBJ1-1; 11 nucleotides match TRBD1. This CDR3 contains 14 residues. Germline V gene data show CDR1 as SQVTM and CDR2 as ANQGSEA. With V trimmed by 6 bases and J by 5 bases, 8 bases remained unmatched. The CDR3 coding sequence is TGCAGCGTAGGACAGGGGGCGGCCCCAACTGAAGCTTTCTTT. Its protein product is CSVGQGAAPTEAFF. The variable domain in full, completed from reference TRBV29-1 and TRBJ1-1, reads SAVISQKPSRDICQRGTSLTIQCQVDSQVTMMFWYRQQPGQSLTLIATANQGSEATYESGFVIDKFPISRPNLTFSTLTVSNMSPEDSSIYLCSVGQGAAPTEAFFGQGTRLTVV.

The V and J genes are TRBV10-2 and TRBJ2-3; 8 nucleotides agree with TRBD2. Germline assignment: CDR1 WSHSY and CDR2 SAAADI. J was trimmed by 0 bases and V by 6 bases; bases with no gene match: 8. This CDR3 is built from 16 residues. CDR3 sequence: CASRTLGTSSTDTQYF. In DNA, the CDR3 is TGCGCCAGCAGGACCCTCGGGACTAGTAGCACAGATACGCAGTATTTT.

This clonotype was detected once. The chain couples TRBV18 to TRBJ2-1; TRBD2 is a possible D gene (6 bases). Germline assignment: CDR1 KGHSH and CDR2 LQKENI. The ends were cut back, 4 bases at V and 1 base at J, with 14 bases in the middle. This CDR3 is built from 16 residues. The CDR3 loop is CASSRVGSSSYNEQFF. For the CDR3, the DNA is TGTGCCAGCTCACGGGTCGGGAGTAGTTCCTACAATGAGCAGTTCTTC.

This clonotype has only a few counts. An end of the junction differs from the germline gene, which may be a read error. This chain uses TRBV12-3 or TRBV12-4 with TRBJ2-3; 15 bases map to TRBD2. This CDR3 is built from 12 residues. The CDR3 loop reads CASSLGTSGGLF. The CDR3 DNA is TGTGCCAGCAGTCTTGGGACTAGCGGGGGGTTATTT.

This clonotype has ten or more counts. The chain employs TRBV3-1 and TRBJ1-2; TRBD1 agrees at 9 bases. The CDR3 loop spans 17 amino acids. Trimming at V came to 0 bases and at J to 4 bases, leaving 9 bases not matched to a gene. Germline V gene lookup returns CDR1 LGHDT and CDR2 YNNKEL (reference sequence). The chain's CDR3 is CASSQDGTGYLSYGYTF. The CDR3 region has the DNA TGTGCCAGCAGCCAAGACGGGACAGGGTATCTTAGCTATGGCTACACCTTC.

This clonotype came up many times. The rearrangement links TRBV2 to TRBJ2-1; 8 bases agree with TRBD2. The CDR3 totals 16 residues. With 1 base clipped from V and 4 bases from J, the junction kept 6 bases outside the gene matches. Looked up from germline, CDR1 is SNHLY and CDR2 is FYNNEI. The CDR3 sequence is CASSEVGTSIYNEQFF. CDR3 sequence (DNA): TGTGCCAGCAGTGAAGTTGGGACTAGTATATACAATGAGCAGTTCTTC.

The chain recombines TRBV20-1 with TRBJ2-2; TRBD2 matches 7 bases. CDR1 DFQATT and CDR2 SNEGSKA come from the germline V gene (reference sequence). V was clipped by 0 bases and J by 7 bases; unmatched bases: 5. CDR3 length: 14 amino acids. The CDR3 here is CSARETSRHGELFF. The CDR3 DNA reads as TGCAGTGCTAGAGAGACTAGCCGTCACGGGGAGCTGTTTTTT.

This sequence joins TRBV20-1 and TRBJ1-2; TRBD1 agrees at 7 bases. The CDR3 length is 18 residues. From germline, CDR1 is DFQATT and CDR2 SNEGSKA (reference sequence). Losses at the gene ends were 3 bases for V and 3 bases for J; bases not matched to a gene: 19. CDR3 in DNA: TGCAGTGCTAGTTCTGCCGGGGAGGGGGCTCTTCGGGACTATGGCTACACCTTC. It translates to CSASSAGEGALRDYGYTF.

The rearrangement uses TRBV6-2 or TRBV6-3 and TRBJ2-6, with a possible D match to TRBD1 (6 bases). The CDR3 spans 16 residues. CDR1 is MNHEY and CDR2 is SVGEGT in the germline V gene. V dropped 6 bases and J dropped 1 base, with 13 bases sitting between them. CDR3 in DNA: TGTGCCAGCAGAACACTACAGGGATCTGGGGCCAACGTCCTGACTTTC. Translation gives CASRTLQGSGANVLTF.

The gene calls are TRBV5-4 and TRBJ2-1, with D possibly matching TRBD1 (5 bases). Germline CDR1 and CDR2: SGHNT and YYREEE (reference sequence). The V end lost 4 bases, the J end lost 1 base, and 15 bases lay between the germline ends. This CDR3 has 16 amino acids. Written as DNA, the CDR3 is TGTGCCAGCAGCCACGGGCCTCAGGGATCCTACAATGAGCAGTTCTTC. It yields the protein CASSHGPQGSYNEQFF.

This clonotype was seen many times. The gene calls are TRBV10-2 and TRBJ2-2; unclear D gene. V lost 6 bases to trimming and J lost 0 bases, with 8 bases between them. This CDR3 contains 14 residues. Germline V lookup: CDR1 WSHSY, CDR2 SAAADI. The CDR3 sequence: CASRIGSNTGELFF. The CDR3 bases are TGCGCCAGCAGGATAGGGTCGAACACCGGGGAGCTGTTTTTT.

This sequence joins TRBV4-1 and TRBJ2-7; D not resolved. This CDR3 comprises 14 residues. V lost 2 bases and J 4 bases, leaving 12 bases between the germline ends. Germline lookup yields CDR1 MGHRA and CDR2 YSYEKL. The CDR3 coding sequence is TGCGCCAGCAGCCAATTCGCCAGTGAATACGAGCAGTACTTC. Its translation is CASSQFASEYEQYF.

V and J are TRBV11-2 and TRBJ2-5, with TRBD1 identical over 12 bases. Looked up from germline, CDR1 is SGHAT and CDR2 is FQNNGV. The CDR3 runs to 15 residues. V dropped 4 bases and J dropped 5; count of bases not matched to a gene: 5. CDR3 amino acids: CASSWGQGAVETQYF. DNA for the CDR3: TGTGCCAGCAGCTGGGGACAGGGGGCGGTTGAGACCCAGTACTTC. Supplemented by reference TRBV11-2 and TRBJ2-5, the full variable domain reads EAGVAQSPRYKIIEKRQSVAFWCNPISGHATLYWYQQILGQGPKLLIQFQNNGVVDDSQLPKDRFSAERLKGVDSTLKIQPAKLEDSAVYLCASSWGQGAVETQYFGPGTRLLVL.